This T cell receptor beta chain was profiled in a study of cytomegalovirus exposure and HLA in healthy donors. The primer mix had 60 Vbeta and 13 Jbeta primers. TCRdb's table, derived via immunoSEQ multiplex PCR, lists solely in-frame clones and lacks some. The sample lists roughly 110,000 clones; over 70% were seen once. V lost 4 bases and J lost 4, with 14 bases in between. The length of the CDR3 is 14 residues. CDR1 is SGHDT, CDR2 YYEEEE, per germline. The genes are TRBV5-6 and TRBJ1-2; D unresolved. The sequence was obtained from a man under 40 in good health and CMV-seronegative. Sequencing was done on a sample of PBMCs. The CDR3 nucleotides read TGTGCCAGCAGCCCCGAGGGCGGACTCTATGGCTACACCTTC. Its protein product is CASSPEGGLYGYTF.